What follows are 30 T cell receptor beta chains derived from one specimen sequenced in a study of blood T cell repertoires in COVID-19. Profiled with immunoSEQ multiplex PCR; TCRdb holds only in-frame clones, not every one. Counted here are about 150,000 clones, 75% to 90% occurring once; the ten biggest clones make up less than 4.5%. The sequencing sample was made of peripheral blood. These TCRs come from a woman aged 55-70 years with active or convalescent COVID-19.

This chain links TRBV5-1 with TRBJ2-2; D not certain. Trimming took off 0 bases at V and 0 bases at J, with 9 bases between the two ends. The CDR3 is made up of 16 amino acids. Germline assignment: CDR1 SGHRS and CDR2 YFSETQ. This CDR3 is CASSLATTANTGELFF. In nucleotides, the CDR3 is TGCGCCAGCAGCTTGGCAACCACGGCGAACACCGGGGAGCTGTTTTTT.

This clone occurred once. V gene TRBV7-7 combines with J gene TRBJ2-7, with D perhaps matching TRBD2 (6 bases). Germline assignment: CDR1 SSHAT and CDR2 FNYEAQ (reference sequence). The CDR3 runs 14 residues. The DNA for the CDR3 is TGTGCGCCGGAGGGCGGGGCAGAAAACTACGAGCAGTACTTC. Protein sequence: CAPEGGAENYEQYF.

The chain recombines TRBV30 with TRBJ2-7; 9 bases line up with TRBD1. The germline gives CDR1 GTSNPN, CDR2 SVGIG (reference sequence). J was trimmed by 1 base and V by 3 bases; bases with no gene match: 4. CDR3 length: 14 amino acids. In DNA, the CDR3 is TGTGCCTGGAGACTGACAGGGGGTTCCTACGAGCAGTACTTC. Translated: CAWRLTGGSYEQYF.

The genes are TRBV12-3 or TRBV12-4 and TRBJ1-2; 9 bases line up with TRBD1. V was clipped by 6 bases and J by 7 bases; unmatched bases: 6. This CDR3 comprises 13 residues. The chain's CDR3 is CASRTGGMAGYTF. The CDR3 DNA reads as TGTGCCAGCAGGACAGGGGGTATGGCTGGCTACACCTTC.

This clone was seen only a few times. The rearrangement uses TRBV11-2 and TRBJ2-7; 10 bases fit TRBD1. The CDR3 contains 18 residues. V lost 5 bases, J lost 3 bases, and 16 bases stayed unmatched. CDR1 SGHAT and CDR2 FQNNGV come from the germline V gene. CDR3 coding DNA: TGTGCCAGCAGCCCAGTGTCCCGGGACAGGGGACGGGACTACGAGCAGTACTTC. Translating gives CASSPVSRDRGRDYEQYF.

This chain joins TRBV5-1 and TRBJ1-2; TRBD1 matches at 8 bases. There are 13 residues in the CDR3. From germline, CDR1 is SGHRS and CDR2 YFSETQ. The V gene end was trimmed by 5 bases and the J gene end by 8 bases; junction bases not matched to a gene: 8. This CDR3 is CASRKTGGEGYTF. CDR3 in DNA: TGCGCCAGCAGAAAAACAGGGGGTGAGGGCTACACCTTC.

The CDR3 loop reads CASSLKGRGHEQYF. The DNA for the CDR3 is TGTGCCAGCAGCTTAAAAGGCAGGGGCCACGAGCAGTACTTC. J is TRBJ2-7 and V is TRBV7-2; TRBD1 is a possible D gene (6 bases). Trimming stripped 2 bases from V and 5 bases from J, with 13 bases between. This CDR3 has 14 amino acids. CDR1 is SGHTA, CDR2 FQGNSA, per germline.

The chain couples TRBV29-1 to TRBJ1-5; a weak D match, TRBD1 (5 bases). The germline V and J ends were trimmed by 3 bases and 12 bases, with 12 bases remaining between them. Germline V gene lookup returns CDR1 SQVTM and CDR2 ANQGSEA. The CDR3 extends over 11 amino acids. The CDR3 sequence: CSVEHGGVQHF. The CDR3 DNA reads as TGCAGCGTTGAGCACGGGGGGGTCCAGCATTTT.

In nucleotides, the CDR3 is TGTGCCTGGGCCCGTTCCCCAACCGGGACAGGGGATCAAAATGGCTACACCTTC. This translates into CAWARSPTGTGDQNGYTF. This chain connects TRBV30 to TRBJ1-2, with 10 bases that match TRBD1. The V segment lost 5 bases and the J segment 6 bases; nucleotides outside the gene matches: 21. The germline gives CDR1 GTSNPN, CDR2 SVGIG (reference sequence). CDR3 size: 18 residues.

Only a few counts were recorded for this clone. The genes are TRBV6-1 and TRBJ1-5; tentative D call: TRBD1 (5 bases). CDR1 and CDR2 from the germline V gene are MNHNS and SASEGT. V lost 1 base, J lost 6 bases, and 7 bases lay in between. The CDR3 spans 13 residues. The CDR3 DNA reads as TGTGCCAGCAGTGAAGTTCAGGGTCAGCCCCAGCATTTT. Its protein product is CASSEVQGQPQHF.

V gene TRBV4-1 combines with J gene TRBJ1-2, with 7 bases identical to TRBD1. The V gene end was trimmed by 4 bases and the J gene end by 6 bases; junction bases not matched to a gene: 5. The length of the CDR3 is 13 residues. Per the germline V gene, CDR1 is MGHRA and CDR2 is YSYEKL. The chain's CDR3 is CASSRRQGDGYTF. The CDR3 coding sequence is TGCGCCAGCAGCCGACGACAGGGTGATGGCTACACCTTC.

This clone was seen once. Here the CDR3 reads CASSPPLAGGTYNEQFF. CDR3 bases: TGTGCCAGCTCACCACCCTTAGCGGGGGGAACATACAATGAGCAGTTCTTC. This chain links TRBV18 with TRBJ2-1, with TRBD2 matching over 10 bases. Losses at the gene ends were 0 bases for V and 4 bases for J; bases not matched to a gene: 6. The germline V gene encodes CDR1 KGHSH and CDR2 LQKENI. The CDR3 is 17 residues long.

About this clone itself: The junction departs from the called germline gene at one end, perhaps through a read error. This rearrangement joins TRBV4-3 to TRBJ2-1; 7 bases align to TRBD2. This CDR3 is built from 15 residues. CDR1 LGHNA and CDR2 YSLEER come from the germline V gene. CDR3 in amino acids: CASSEEGRAGDEQFF. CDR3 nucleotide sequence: TGCGCCAGCAGCGAAGAGGGACGGGCGGGGGATGAGCAGTTCTTC.

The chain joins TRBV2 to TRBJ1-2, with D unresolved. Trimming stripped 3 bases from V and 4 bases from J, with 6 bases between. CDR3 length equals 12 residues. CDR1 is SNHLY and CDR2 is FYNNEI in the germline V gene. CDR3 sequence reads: CASSDPGYGYTF. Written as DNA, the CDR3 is TGTGCCAGCAGTGACCCAGGCTATGGCTACACCTTC.

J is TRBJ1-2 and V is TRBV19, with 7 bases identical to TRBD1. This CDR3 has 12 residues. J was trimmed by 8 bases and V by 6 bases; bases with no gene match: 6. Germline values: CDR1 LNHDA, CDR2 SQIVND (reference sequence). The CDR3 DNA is TGTGCCAGTAGCTCACAGGGGTTAGGCTACACCTTC. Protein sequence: CASSSQGLGYTF.

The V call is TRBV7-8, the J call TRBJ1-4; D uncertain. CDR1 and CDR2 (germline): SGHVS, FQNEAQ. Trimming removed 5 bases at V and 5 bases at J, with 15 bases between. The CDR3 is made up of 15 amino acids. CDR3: CASSAMTLINEKLFF. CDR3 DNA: TGTGCCAGCAGCGCTATGACACTTATCAATGAAAAACTGTTTTTT.

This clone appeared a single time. CDR3 DNA sequence: TGTGCCAGCAGCTTAGGGGCTTCACCCCTCCACTTT. Amino acid sequence: CASSLGASPLHF. The chain couples TRBV11-2 to TRBJ1-6, with D uncertain. Trimming stripped 1 base from V and 9 bases from J, with 4 bases between. Germline assignment: CDR1 SGHAT and CDR2 FQNNGV. This CDR3 has 12 residues. Together with reference TRBV11-2 and TRBJ1-6, the CDR3 gives the full variable domain: EAGVAQSPRYKIIEKRQSVAFWCNPISGHATLYWYQQILGQGPKLLIQFQNNGVVDDSQLPKDRFSAERLKGVDSTLKIQPAKLEDSAVYLCASSLGASPLHFGNGTRLTVT.

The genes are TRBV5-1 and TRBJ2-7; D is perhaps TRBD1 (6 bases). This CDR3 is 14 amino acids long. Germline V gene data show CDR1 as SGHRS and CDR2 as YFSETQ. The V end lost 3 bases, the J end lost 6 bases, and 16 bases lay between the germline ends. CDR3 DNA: TGCGCCAGCAGCTGGACCCGATTAGGGGGCGAGCAGTACTTC. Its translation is CASSWTRLGGEQYF.

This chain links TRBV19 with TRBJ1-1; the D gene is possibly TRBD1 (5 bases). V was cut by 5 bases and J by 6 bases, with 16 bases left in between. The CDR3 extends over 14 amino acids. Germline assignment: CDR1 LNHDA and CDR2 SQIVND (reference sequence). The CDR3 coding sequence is TGTGCCAGTAGTCGGGACGGGGGGTCGGCTGAAGCTTTCTTT. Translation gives CASSRDGGSAEAFF.

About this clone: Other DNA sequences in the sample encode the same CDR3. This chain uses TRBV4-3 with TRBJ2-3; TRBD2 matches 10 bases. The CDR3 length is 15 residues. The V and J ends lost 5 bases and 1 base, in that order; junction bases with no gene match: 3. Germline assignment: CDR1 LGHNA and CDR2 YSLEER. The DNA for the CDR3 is TGCGCCAGCAGCGGCCTAGCGGGGGGCACAGATACGCAGTATTTT. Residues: CASSGLAGGTDTQYF.

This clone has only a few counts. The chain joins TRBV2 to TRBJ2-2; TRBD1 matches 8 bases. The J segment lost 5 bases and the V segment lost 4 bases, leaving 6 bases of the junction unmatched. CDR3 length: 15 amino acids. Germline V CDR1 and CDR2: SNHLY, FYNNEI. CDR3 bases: TGTGCCAGCAGTGGGCAGGGGGCTAATACCGGGGAGCTGTTTTTT. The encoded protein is CASSGQGANTGELFF.

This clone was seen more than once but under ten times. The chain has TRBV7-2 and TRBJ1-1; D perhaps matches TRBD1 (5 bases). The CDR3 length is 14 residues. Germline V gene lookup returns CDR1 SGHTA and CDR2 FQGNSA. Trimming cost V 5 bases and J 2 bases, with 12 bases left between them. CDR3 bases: TGTGCCAGCAGCCCCTGGCAGGGAAACACTGAAGCTTTCTTT. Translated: CASSPWQGNTEAFF.

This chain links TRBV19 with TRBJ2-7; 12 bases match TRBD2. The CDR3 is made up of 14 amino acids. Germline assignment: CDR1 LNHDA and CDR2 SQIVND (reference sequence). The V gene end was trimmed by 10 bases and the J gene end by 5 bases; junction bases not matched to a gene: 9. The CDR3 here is CATLSSGGANEQYF. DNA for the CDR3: TGTGCCACCCTCTCTAGCGGGGGGGCCAACGAGCAGTACTTC.

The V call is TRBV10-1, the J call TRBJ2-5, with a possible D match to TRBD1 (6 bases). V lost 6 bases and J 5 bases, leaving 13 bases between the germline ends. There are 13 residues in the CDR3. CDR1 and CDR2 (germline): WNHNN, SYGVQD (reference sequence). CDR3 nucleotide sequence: TGCGCCAGCAGCGGACAGTTGGGGGAGACCCAGTACTTC. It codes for CASSGQLGETQYF.

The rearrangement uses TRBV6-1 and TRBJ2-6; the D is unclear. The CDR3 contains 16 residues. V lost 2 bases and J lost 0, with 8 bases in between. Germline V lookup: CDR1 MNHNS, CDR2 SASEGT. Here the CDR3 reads CASSEIAYSGANVLTF. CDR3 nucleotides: TGTGCCAGCAGTGAAATCGCCTACTCTGGGGCCAACGTCCTGACTTTC.

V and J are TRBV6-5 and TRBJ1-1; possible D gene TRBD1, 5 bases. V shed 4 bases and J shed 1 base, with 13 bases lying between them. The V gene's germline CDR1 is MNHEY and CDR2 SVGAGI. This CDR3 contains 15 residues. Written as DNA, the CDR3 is TGTGCCAGCAGTTCCTGGGGGGATCCGAACACTGAAGCTTTCTTT. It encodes CASSSWGDPNTEAFF.

The CDR3 DNA reads TGTGCCAGCAGCTTAGTACTAGGGACCTACGAGCAGTACTTC. It codes for CASSLVLGTYEQYF. V gene TRBV7-2 combines with J gene TRBJ2-7; D is perhaps TRBD2 (5 bases). The germline V gene encodes CDR1 SGHTA and CDR2 FQGNSA. The CDR3 loop spans 14 amino acids. V lost 1 base and J 2 bases, leaving 9 bases between the germline ends.

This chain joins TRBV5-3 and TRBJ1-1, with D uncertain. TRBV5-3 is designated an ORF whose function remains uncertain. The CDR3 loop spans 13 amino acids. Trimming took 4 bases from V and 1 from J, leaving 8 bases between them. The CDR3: CARSQDWNTEAFF. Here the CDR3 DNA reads TGTGCCAGAAGCCAGGACTGGAACACTGAAGCTTTCTTT.

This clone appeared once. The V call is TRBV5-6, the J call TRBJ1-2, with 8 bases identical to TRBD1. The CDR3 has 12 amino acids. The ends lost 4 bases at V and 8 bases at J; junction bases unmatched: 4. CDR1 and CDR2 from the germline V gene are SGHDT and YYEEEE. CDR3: CASSPGTGGYTF. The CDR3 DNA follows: TGTGCCAGCAGCCCCGGGACAGGAGGCTACACCTTC.

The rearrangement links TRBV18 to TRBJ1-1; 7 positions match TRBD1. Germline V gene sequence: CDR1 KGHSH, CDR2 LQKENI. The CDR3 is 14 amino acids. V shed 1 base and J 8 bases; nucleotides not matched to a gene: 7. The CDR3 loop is CASSPRDRPLEAFF. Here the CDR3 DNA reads TGTGCCAGCTCACCACGGGACAGACCGCTAGAAGCTTTCTTT.